What follows are 3 T cell receptor beta chains derived from one specimen sequenced in a study of T cell repertoires in cytomegalovirus infection. MiXCR was run by TCRdb on the reads, yielding one entry per CDR3 protein. Here the sample spans about 27,000 distinct CDR3 sequences, 15% to 20% being singletons. For these receptors, no antigen is known. The specimen was CD8+ T cells from cultured PBMCs, collected from culture after CMV antigen stimulation. These receptors came from a human donor in good health (CMV status not recorded). Some clones in this sample may be carry-over from other donors' samples.

This clonotype was seen only once. The chain employs TRBV7-9 and TRBJ1-1, with D maybe TRBD1 (5 bases). Germline loops: CDR1 SEHNR, CDR2 FQNEAQ (reference sequence). Trimming pared 5 bases from V and 7 bases from J, leaving 17 bases between. The CDR3 sequence is 14 residues long. The CDR3 protein is CASSLPGQRNEAFF. The CDR3 DNA reads TGTGCCAGCAGCCTGCCCGGACAAAGGAATGAAGCTTTCTTT. Full variable domain (missing parts from reference TRBV7-9 and TRBJ1-1): DTGVSQNPRHKITKRGQNVTFRCDPISEHNRLYWYRQTLGQGPEFLTYFQNEAQLEKSRLLSDRFSAERPKGSFSTLEIQRTEQGDSAMYLCASSLPGQRNEAFFGQGTRLTVV.

The sample holds a few counts of this clonotype. The chain is built from TRBV7-8 and TRBJ2-1; tentatively, D is TRBD1 (5 bases). CDR3 length: 16 residues. Per the germline V gene, CDR1 is SGHVS and CDR2 is FQNEAQ. V shed 3 bases and J shed 4 bases, with 16 bases lying between them. This CDR3 reads CASSFFVQVQYNEQFF. In DNA, the CDR3 is TGTGCCAGCAGCTTTTTTGTACAGGTCCAGTACAATGAGCAGTTCTTC.

V and J are TRBV27 and TRBJ1-6, with D uncertain. Germline V gives CDR1 MNHEY, CDR2 SMNVEV (reference sequence). Trimming left V 2 bases short and J 7 bases short, with 9 bases between. The CDR3 contains 14 residues. The CDR3 region is CASSLGNRNSPLHF. The CDR3 nucleotides are TGTGCCAGCAGTTTAGGAAACAGAAATTCACCCCTCCACTTT.